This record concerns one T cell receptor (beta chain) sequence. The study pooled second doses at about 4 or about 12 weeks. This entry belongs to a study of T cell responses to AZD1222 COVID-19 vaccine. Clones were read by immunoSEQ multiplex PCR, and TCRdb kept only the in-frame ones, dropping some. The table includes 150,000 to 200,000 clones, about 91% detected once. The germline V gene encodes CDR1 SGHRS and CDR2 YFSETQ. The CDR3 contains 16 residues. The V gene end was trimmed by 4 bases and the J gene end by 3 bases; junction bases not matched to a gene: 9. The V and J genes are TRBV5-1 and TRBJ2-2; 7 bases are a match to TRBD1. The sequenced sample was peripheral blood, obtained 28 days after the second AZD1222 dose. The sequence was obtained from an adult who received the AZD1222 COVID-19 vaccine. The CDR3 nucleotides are TGCGCCAGCAGCCCTACAGGGGTAATATACACCGGGGAGCTGTTTTTT. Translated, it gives CASSPTGVIYTGELFF.